Below are 10 T cell receptor beta chains sequenced from a single sample in a study of control samples from healthy donors and cancer patients (dated by TCRdb to 2018 to 2021). Libraries were constructed by the immunoSEQ multiplex PCR assay. This is the immuneACCESS table as TCRdb keeps it, with only in-frame sequences that have V and J called. A part of the clones is gone; compared with another copy, unresolved V genes explain less than half, and the rest is unexplained. Per the sample table, the count is about 190,000 clones. Jointly, the top ten make up 2.2% of the sample. The sample consisted of blood. Source of these receptors: a woman aged 25 to 39 in good health.

The gene calls are TRBV28 and TRBJ2-7; TRBD1 matches 9 bases. Per germline, CDR1 MDHEN and CDR2 SYDVKM. The CDR3 length is 15 residues. Trimming removed 6 bases from V and 6 bases from J; junction bases left unmatched: 12. DNA for the CDR3: TGTGCCAGCAGGGTGACCTGGGACAGGGCAACCGAGCAGTACTTC. Amino acids: CASRVTWDRATEQYF. The full variable domain, rest sourced from reference TRBV28 and TRBJ2-7, is DVKVTQSSRYLVKRTGEKVFLECVQDMDHENMFWYRQDPGLGLRLIYFSYDVKMKEKGDIPEGYSVSREKKERFSLILESASTNQTSMYLCASRVTWDRATEQYFGPGTRLTVT.

The chain carries TRBV7-3 and TRBJ1-2, with D perhaps matching TRBD1 (6 bases). Trimming left V 5 bases short and J 4 bases short, with 17 bases between. Germline CDR1 SGHTA, CDR2 FQGTGA. The CDR3 totals 15 residues. In DNA, the CDR3 is TGTGCCAGCAGCCCCTCCGGTGGGGGCGGCTATGGCTACACCTTC. It is translated as CASSPSGGGGYGYTF. Full variable domain (missing parts from reference TRBV7-3 and TRBJ1-2): GAGVSQTPSNKVTEKGKYVELRCDPISGHTALYWYRQSLGQGPEFLIYFQGTGAADDSGLPNDRFFAVRPEGSVSTLKIQRTERGDSAVYLCASSPSGGGGYGYTFGSGTRLTVV.

For the CDR3, the DNA is TGTGCCAGCAGCCTTCAGGGTCGCTCCTATAATTCACCCCTCCACTTT. Residues: CASSLQGRSYNSPLHF. The chain is built from TRBV7-9 and TRBJ1-6; a weak D match, TRBD1 (5 bases). Germline-derived CDR1 and CDR2 are SEHNR and FQNEAQ (reference sequence). V lost 5 bases and J lost 0, with 11 bases in between. The CDR3 contains 16 residues.

J is TRBJ2-3 and V is TRBV5-8; 7 nucleotides match TRBD1. Per the germline V gene, CDR1 is SGHTS and CDR2 is YDEGEE. Germline trimming cut 1 base from V and 3 bases from J; bases unmatched to any gene: 5. The CDR3 runs 15 residues. CDR3 sequence (DNA): TGTGCCAGCAGCTTGAGGGGACAGAGAACAGATACGCAGTATTTT. This encodes CASSLRGQRTDTQYF.

This rearrangement joins TRBV19 to TRBJ2-7; 9 nucleotides agree with TRBD1. Per the germline V gene, CDR1 is LNHDA and CDR2 is SQIVND (reference sequence). The length of the CDR3 is 15 residues. Trimming cost V 0 bases and J 3 bases; bases outside gene matches: 3. The CDR3 region is CASSIDGTGSYEQYF. In DNA form, the CDR3 reads TGTGCCAGTAGTATAGACGGGACAGGGAGCTACGAGCAGTACTTC.

The chain recombines TRBV4-1 with TRBJ2-3, with D possibly being TRBD1 (5 bases). Germline assignment: CDR1 MGHRA and CDR2 YSYEKL. V dropped 3 bases and J dropped 0 bases, with 25 bases sitting between them. This CDR3 is 20 amino acids long. The DNA of the CDR3 is TGCGCCAGCAGCCAGGAACCACAGGCCCTCCGTGACCCTAGCACAGATACGCAGTATTTT. Its protein product is CASSQEPQALRDPSTDTQYF.

The gene calls are TRBV6-5 and TRBJ2-7; 7 positions agree with TRBD2. CDR3 length equals 15 residues. Germline V gene data show CDR1 as MNHEY and CDR2 as SVGAGI. Losses at the gene ends were 7 bases for V and 2 bases for J; bases not matched to a gene: 11. The CDR3 DNA reads as TGTGCCAGCACCACCGCTGCGGCGGGAGCCTACGAGCAGTACTTC. This sequence encodes CASTTAAAGAYEQYF.

This rearrangement joins TRBV29-1 to TRBJ1-2; 10 bases are a match to TRBD1. Germline CDR1 is SQVTM and CDR2 is ANQGSEA. With V trimmed by 5 bases and J by 7 bases, 4 bases remained unmatched. This CDR3 has 12 residues. CDR3 nucleotides: TGCAGCGTTTGGACAGGGGGTTCTGGCTACACCTTC. The encoded protein is CSVWTGGSGYTF.

The chain couples TRBV28 to TRBJ1-5, with D perhaps matching TRBD1 (6 bases). Germline V gene lookup returns CDR1 MDHEN and CDR2 SYDVKM. This CDR3 comprises 17 residues. V lost 5 bases, J lost 0 bases, and 17 bases lay in between. CDR3 DNA: TGTGCCAGCAGTCGAAGGGAAGGGGGACTTAGCAATCAGCCCCAGCATTTT. This translates into CASSRREGGLSNQPQHF.

This sequence joins TRBV6-9 and TRBJ2-5; no clear D gene. CDR3 length: 18 amino acids. V was pared by 5 bases and J by 2 bases, with 24 bases between. Germline lookup yields CDR1 MNHGY and CDR2 SVAAGI. CDR3 in DNA: TGTGCCAGCAGTCCTCGACCTCCAGGACGTGGAGTACAAGAGACCCAGTACTTC. The encoded protein is CASSPRPPGRGVQETQYF.